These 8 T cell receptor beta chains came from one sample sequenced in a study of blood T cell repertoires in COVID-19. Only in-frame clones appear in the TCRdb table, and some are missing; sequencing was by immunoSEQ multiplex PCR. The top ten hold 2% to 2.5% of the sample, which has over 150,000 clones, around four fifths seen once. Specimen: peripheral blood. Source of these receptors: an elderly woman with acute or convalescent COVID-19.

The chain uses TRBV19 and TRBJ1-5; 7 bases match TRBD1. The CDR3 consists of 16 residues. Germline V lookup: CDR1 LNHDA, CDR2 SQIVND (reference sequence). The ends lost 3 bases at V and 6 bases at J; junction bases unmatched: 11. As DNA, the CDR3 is TGTGCCAGTAGTATTATTGCAAGACAGGGAAGTCAGCCCCAGCATTTT. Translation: CASSIIARQGSQPQHF.

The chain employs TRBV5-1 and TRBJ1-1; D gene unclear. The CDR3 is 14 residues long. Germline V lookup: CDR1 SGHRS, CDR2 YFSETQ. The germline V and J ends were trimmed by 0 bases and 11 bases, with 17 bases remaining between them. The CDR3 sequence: CASSLEVSRPGAFF. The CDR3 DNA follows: TGCGCCAGCAGCTTGGAGGTCTCACGGCCCGGGGCTTTCTTT.

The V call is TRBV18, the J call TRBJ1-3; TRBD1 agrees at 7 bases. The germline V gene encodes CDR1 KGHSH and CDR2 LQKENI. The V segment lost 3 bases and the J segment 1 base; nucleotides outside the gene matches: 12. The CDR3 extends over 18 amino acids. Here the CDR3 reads CASSPTGYWSKSGNTIYF. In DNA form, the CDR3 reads TGTGCCAGCTCACCGACAGGGTATTGGTCCAAGTCTGGAAACACCATATATTTT.

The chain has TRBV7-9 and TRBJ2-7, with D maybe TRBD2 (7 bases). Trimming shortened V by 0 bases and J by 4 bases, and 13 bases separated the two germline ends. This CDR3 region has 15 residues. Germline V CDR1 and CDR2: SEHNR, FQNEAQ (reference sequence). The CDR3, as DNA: TGTGCCAGCAGCTTAGCGGGAGGGGGATCTTACGAGCAGTACTTC. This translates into CASSLAGGGSYEQYF.

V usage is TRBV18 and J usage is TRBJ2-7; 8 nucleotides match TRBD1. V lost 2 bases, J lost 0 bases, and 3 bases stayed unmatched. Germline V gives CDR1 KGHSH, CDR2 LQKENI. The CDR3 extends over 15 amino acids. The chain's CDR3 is CASSPRTGSSYEQYF. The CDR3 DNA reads TGTGCCAGCTCACCAAGGACAGGGAGCTCCTACGAGCAGTACTTC. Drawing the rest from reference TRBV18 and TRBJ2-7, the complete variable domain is NAGVMQNPRHLVRRRGQEARLRCSPMKGHSHVYWYRQLPEEGLKFMVYLQKENIIDESGMPKERFSAEFPKEGPSILRIQQVVRGDSAAYFCASSPRTGSSYEQYFGPGTRLTVT.

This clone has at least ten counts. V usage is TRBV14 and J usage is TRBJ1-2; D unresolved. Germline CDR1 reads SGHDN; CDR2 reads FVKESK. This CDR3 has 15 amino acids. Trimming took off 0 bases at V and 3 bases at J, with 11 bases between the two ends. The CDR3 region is CASSQDLGPDYGYTF. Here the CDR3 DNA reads TGTGCCAGCAGCCAAGATCTGGGCCCCGACTATGGCTACACCTTC. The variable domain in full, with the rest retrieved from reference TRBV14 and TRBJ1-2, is EAGVTQFPSHSVIEKGQTVTLRCDPISGHDNLYWYRRVMGKEIKFLLHFVKESKQDESGMPNNRFLAERTGGTYSTLKVQPAELEDSGVYFCASSQDLGPDYGYTFGSGTRLTVV.

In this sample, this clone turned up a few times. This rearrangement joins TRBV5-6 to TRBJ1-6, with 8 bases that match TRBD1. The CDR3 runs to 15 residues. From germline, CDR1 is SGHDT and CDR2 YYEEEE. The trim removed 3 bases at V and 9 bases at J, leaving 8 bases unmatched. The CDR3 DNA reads TGTGCCAGCAGCTCTGTGACAGGGGCGAGTTCACCCCTCCACTTT. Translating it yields CASSSVTGASSPLHF.

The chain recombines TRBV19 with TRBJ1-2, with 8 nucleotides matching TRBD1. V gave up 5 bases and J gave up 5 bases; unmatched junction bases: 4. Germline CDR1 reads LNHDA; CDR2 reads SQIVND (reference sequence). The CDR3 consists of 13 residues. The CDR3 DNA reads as TGTGCCAGTAGTTTCGGGACAGGATATGGCTACACCTTC. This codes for CASSFGTGYGYTF.